The present entry profiles one TCR beta chain with its context. Its antigen is unknown. Primers included in the PCR were 60 Vbeta and 13 Jbeta primers. Clones were read by immunoSEQ multiplex PCR, and TCRdb kept only the in-frame ones, dropping some. The listing records 80,000 to 95,000 clones. This sample stems from a study of cytomegalovirus exposure and HLA in healthy donors. In the study overall: Some 200 million T cells yielded over 90 million unique TCR beta sequences in earlier analysis.

Trimming pared 0 bases from V and 4 bases from J, leaving 10 bases between. Germline CDR1 SGDLS, CDR2 YYNGEE. The CDR3 runs 14 residues. Findings and limits, study-wide: A later analysis found that most CMV-associated TCR beta chains appeared HLA-restricted. Using a false discovery rate of 0.05, a later analysis showed that some 16,000 TCR beta sequences were associated with HLA alleles. Beyond CMV serostatus, there was no information to go on about immune exposure.

This sequence joins TRBV9 and TRBJ2-5, with a weak D call TRBD1 (5 bases). The specimen was PBMCs. The TCR was taken from a man aged 45-60 years in good health and CMV-seropositive. The chain's CDR3 is CASSVEQVPETQYF. The DNA for the CDR3 is TGTGCCAGCAGCGTAGAACAGGTACCAGAGACCCAGTACTTC.